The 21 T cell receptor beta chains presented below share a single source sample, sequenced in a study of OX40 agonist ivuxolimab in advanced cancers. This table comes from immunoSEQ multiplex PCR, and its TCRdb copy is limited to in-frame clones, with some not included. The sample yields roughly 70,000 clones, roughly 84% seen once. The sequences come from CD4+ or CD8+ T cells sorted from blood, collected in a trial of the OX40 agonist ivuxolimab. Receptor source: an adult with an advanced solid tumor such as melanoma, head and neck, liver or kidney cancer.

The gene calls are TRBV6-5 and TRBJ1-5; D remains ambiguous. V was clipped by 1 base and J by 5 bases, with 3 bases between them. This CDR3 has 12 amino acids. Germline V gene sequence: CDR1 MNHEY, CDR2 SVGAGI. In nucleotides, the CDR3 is TGTGCCAGCAGTTACTTGGATCAGCCCCAGCATTTT. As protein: CASSYLDQPQHF.

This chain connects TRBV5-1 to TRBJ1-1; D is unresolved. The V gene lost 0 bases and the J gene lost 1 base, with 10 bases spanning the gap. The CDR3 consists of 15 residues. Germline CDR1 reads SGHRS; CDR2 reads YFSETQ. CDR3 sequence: CASSLVGNSNTEAFF. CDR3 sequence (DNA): TGCGCCAGCAGCTTGGTTGGAAATTCGAACACTGAAGCTTTCTTT.

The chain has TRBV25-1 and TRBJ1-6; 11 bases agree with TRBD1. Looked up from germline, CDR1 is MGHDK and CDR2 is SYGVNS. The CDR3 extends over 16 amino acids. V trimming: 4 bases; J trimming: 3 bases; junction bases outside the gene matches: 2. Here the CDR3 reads CASSVGTGGYNSPLHF. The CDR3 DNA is TGTGCCAGCAGTGTGGGGACAGGGGGCTATAATTCACCCCTCCACTTT.

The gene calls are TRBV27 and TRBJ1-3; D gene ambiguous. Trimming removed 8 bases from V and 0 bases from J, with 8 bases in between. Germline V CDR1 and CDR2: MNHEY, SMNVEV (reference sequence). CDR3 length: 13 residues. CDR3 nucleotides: TGTGCCAGCGGCCTGAACTCTGGAAACACCATATATTTT. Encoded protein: CASGLNSGNTIYF.

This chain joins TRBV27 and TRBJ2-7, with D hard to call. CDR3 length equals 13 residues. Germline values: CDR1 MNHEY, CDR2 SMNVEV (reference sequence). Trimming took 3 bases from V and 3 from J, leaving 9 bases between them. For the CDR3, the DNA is TGTGCCAGCAGTTTTCGGCCAGGCTACGAGCAGTACTTC. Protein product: CASSFRPGYEQYF.

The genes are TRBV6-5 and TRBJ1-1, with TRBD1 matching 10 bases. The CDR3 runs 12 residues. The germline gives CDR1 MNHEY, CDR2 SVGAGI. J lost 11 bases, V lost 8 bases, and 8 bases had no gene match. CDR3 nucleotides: TGTGCCAGCGGGACAGGGGTTTACGAGGCTTTCTTT. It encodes CASGTGVYEAFF.

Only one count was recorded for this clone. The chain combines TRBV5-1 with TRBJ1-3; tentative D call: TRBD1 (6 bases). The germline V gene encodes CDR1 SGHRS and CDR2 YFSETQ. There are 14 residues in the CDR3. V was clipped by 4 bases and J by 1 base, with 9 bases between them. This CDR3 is CASSLQGSGNTIYF. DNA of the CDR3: TGCGCCAGCAGCCTCCAGGGGTCTGGAAACACCATATATTTT.

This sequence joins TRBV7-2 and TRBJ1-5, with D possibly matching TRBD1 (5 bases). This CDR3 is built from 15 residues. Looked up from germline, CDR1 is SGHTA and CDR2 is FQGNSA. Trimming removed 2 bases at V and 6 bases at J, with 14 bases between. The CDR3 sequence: CASSLLLGVGQPQHF. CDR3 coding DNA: TGTGCCAGCAGCTTACTTCTAGGGGTTGGTCAGCCCCAGCATTTT.

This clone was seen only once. The CDR3 DNA reads as TGTGCCAGCAGCTTGGGGGGGGGCCGGGAAAACATTCAGTACTTC. Residues: CASSLGGGRENIQYF. The chain carries TRBV7-2 and TRBJ2-4; a possible D gene is TRBD2 (7 bases). In germline, CDR1 is SGHTA, CDR2 FQGNSA. The V gene lost 3 bases and the J gene lost 5 bases, with 14 bases spanning the gap. The CDR3 runs to 15 residues. Using reference TRBV7-2 and TRBJ2-4 for the parts outside the CDR3, the full variable domain is GAGVSQSPSNKVTEKGKDVELRCDPISGHTALYWYRQSLGQGLEFLIYFQGNSAPDKSGLPSDRFSAERTGGSVSTLTIQRTQQEDSAVYLCASSLGGGRENIQYFGAGTRLSVL.

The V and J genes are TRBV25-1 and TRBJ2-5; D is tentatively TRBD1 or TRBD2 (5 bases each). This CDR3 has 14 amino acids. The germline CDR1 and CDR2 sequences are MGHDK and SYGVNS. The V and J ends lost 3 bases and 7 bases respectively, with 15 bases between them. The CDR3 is CASSDAGTLVTQYF. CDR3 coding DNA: TGTGCCAGCAGTGACGCCGGGACCCTTGTGACCCAGTACTTC.

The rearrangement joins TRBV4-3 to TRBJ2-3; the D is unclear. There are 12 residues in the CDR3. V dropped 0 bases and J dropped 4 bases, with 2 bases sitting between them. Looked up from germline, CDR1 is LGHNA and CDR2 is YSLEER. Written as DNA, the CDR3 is TGCGCCAGCAGCCAAGAGTCAGATACGCAGTATTTT. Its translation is CASSQESDTQYF.

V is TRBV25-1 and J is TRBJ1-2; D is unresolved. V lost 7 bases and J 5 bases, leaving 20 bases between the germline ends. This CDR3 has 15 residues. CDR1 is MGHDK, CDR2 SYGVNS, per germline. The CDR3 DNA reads TGTGCCAGCACTAGGGCAGCTCGGTATGTTTATGGCTACACCTTC. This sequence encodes CASTRAARYVYGYTF.

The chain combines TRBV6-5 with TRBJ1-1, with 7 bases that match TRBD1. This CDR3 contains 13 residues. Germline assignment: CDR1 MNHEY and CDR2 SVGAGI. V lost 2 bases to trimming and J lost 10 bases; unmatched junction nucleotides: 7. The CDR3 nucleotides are TGTGCCAGCAGTTACAGGGACAGAGAGAGAGCTTTCTTT. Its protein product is CASSYRDRERAFF.

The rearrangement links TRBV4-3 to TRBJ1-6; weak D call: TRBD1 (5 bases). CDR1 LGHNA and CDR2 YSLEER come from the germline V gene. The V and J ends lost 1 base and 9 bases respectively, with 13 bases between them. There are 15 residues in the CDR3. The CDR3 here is CASSQALGLSSPLHF. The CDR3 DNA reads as TGCGCCAGCAGCCAAGCCCTGGGACTTAGTTCACCCCTCCACTTT.

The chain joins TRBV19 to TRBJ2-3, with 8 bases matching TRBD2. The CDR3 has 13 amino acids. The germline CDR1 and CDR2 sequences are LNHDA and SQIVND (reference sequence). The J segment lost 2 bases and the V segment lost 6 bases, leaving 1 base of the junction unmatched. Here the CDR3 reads CASRTSVTDTQYF. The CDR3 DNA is TGTGCCAGTAGGACTAGCGTCACAGATACGCAGTATTTT.

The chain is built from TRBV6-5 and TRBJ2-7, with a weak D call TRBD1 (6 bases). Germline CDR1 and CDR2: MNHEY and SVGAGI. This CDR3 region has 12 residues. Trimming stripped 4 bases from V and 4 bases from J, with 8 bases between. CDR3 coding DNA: TGTGCCAGCAGTTCGCAGGGGTACGAGCAGTACTTC. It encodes CASSSQGYEQYF.

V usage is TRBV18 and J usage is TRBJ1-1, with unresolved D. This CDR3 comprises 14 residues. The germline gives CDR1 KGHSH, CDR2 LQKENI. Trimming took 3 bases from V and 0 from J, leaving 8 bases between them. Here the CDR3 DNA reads TGTGCCAGCTCACCGATCGGCCTGAACACTGAAGCTTTCTTT. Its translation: CASSPIGLNTEAFF.

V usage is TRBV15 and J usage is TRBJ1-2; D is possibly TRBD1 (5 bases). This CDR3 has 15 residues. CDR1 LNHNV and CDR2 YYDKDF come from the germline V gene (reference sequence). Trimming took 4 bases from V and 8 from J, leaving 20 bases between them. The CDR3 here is CATSNPGTPQVGYTF. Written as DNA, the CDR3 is TGTGCCACCAGCAATCCAGGGACCCCCCAAGTCGGCTACACCTTC.

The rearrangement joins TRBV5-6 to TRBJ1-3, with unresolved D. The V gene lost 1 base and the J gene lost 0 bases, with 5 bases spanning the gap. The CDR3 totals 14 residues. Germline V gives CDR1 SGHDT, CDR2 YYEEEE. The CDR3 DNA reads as TGTGCCAGCAGCTTGCGAGGCTCTGGAAACACCATATATTTT. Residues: CASSLRGSGNTIYF.

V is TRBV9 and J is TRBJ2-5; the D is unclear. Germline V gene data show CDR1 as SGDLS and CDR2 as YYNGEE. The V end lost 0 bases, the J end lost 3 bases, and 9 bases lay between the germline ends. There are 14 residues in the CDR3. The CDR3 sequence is CASSVGTRKETQYF. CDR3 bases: TGTGCCAGCAGCGTAGGTACGCGTAAAGAGACCCAGTACTTC.

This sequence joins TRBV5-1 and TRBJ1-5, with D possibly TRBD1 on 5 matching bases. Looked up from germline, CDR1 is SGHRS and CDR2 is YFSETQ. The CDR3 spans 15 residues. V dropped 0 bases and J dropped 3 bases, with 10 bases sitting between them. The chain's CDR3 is CASSLGDSPNQPQHF. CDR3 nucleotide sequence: TGCGCCAGCAGCTTGGGTGACAGCCCCAATCAGCCCCAGCATTTT.